The entry that follows covers one T cell receptor beta chain sequence. Its antigen is currently unknown. This sample was included in a study of cytomegalovirus exposure and HLA in healthy donors. Notes on the study in general: Earlier analysis found most TCR beta V segments productive about 90% or about 30% of the time.

PCR involved 60 Vbeta and 13 Jbeta primers. Here immunoSEQ multiplex PCR was the method, and the copy in TCRdb shows in-frame clones only, minus some. The table includes approximately 150,000 clones, 60% to 80% detected once. The source of this sequence is a woman in her forties in good health and CMV-seronegative. Sequencing was carried out using PBMCs.

The CDR3 sequence: CASSFYASGGTSHF. In nucleotides, the CDR3 is TGTGCCAGCAGCTTCTATGCGAGCGGGGGGACCTCTCACTTT. The chain combines TRBV7-6 with TRBJ1-6; the D gene is possibly TRBD1 (5 bases). This CDR3 contains 14 residues. The germline gives CDR1 SGHVS, CDR2 FNYEAQ. V lost 3 bases and J 19 bases, leaving 22 bases between the germline ends.